A selection of T cell receptor beta chains follows, all from one sample in a study of Graves' ophthalmopathy and Graves' hyperthyroidism. MiXCR, applied by TCRdb to the multiplex PCR reads, yields one record per CDR3 protein. The sample records approximately 640,000 distinct CDR3 sequences, about 41% being singletons. Sequencing input: peripheral blood. All receptors derive from an adult man with Graves' ophthalmopathy. Both conserved end residues are part of each CDR3. The D gene is left open where the match is weak. Size is stated for part of the rows, as once, few or many counts, or as a class when the clone is expanded.

size: -
D: TRBD2
V: TRBV20-1
J: TRBJ2-7
DNA: TGCAGTGCTAGTGATCGAGCGGGAACTTTCCTCTACGAGCAGTACTTC
CDR3: CSASDRAGTFLYEQYF

size: many
D: -
V: TRBV5-1
J: TRBJ1-1
DNA: TGCGCCAGCAGCTTTAAGGGGAACACTGAAGCTTTCTTT
CDR3: CASSFKGNTEAFF

size: -
D: TRBD1
V: TRBV12-3/TRBV12-4
J: TRBJ2-7
DNA: TGTGCCAGCAGTTTAAACCCTACGCTACAGGGGTCCCACGAGCAGTACTTC
CDR3: CASSLNPTLQGSHEQYF

size: -
D: -
V: TRBV25-1
J: TRBJ1-1
DNA: TGCGCCAGCAGCCAAGGTAGGAACACTGAAGCTCTCTTT
CDR3: CASSQGRNTEALF

size: many
D: -
V: TRBV10-3
J: TRBJ2-7
DNA: TGTGCCAGCGCCGGGACGGATGATTACGAGCAGTACTTC
CDR3: CASAGTDDYEQYF

size: many
D: -
V: TRBV7-9
J: TRBJ1-4
DNA: TGTGCCAGCAGCTTACTCCAGTCTCGCGAAAAACTGTTTTTT
CDR3: CASSLLQSREKLFF

size: -
D: TRBD1
V: TRBV7-9
J: TRBJ1-4
DNA: TGTGCCAGCAGCGACGGACAGGGCGAAGAAAAACTGTTTTTT
CDR3: CASSDGQGEEKLFF

size: few
D: TRBD2
V: TRBV7-8
J: TRBJ2-7
DNA: TGTGCCGTCGGAGTACTAGCGGGGGCCTACGAGCAGTACTTC
CDR3: CAVGVLAGAYEQYF

size: -
D: TRBD1
V: TRBV25-1
J: TRBJ1-2
DNA: TGTGCCTGGACTCGGACGGGACAGGGTTCCAACTATGGCTACACCTTC
CDR3: CAWTRTGQGSNYGYTF

size: -
D: TRBD2
V: TRBV10-3
J: TRBJ2-2
DNA: TGTGCCATCAGTGTAGGTCCCGGGGGGACCGGGGAGCTGTTTTTT
CDR3: CAISVGPGGTGELFF

size: -
D: -
V: TRBV9
J: TRBJ1-6
DNA: TGTGCCAGCAGCCCCGGGGGGAAGCATTCACCCCTCCACTTT
CDR3: CASSPGGKHSPLHF

size: -
D: TRBD2
V: TRBV4-1
J: TRBJ2-1
DNA: TGCGCCAGCAGCCAGACGGGACTAGCCCTCAATGAGCAGTTCTTC
CDR3: CASSQTGLALNEQFF

size: -
D: TRBD1
V: TRBV2
J: TRBJ1-1
DNA: TGTGCCAGCAAACCTGGGACAGGGACGTGGACTGAAGCTTTCTTT
CDR3: CASKPGTGTWTEAFF

size: -
D: -
V: TRBV10-3
J: TRBJ1-5
DNA: TGTGCCATCAGTGATCCCAACGGGGCGAATCAGCCCCAGCATTTT
CDR3: CAISDPNGANQPQHF

size: many
D: -
V: TRBV5-1
J: TRBJ2-7
DNA: TGCGCCAGCAGGTCTACAGGGACCCACTACGAGCAGTACTTC
CDR3: CASRSTGTHYEQYF

size: once
D: -
V: TRBV25-1
J: TRBJ2-7
DNA: TGTGCCAGCAGTTCTCACCAAAGGACGGAGCAGTACTTC
CDR3: CASSSHQRTEQYF

size: few
D: TRBD1
V: TRBV4-3
J: TRBJ2-2
DNA: TGCGCCAGCAGCCAAGGGACAGGGGCCGGGGAGCTGTTTTTT
CDR3: CASSQGTGAGELFF

size: -
D: -
V: TRBV24-1
J: TRBJ1-6
DNA: TGTGCCACCAGTGACGGTGACAGGCGGCCTTATTCACCCCTCCACTTT
CDR3: CATSDGDRRPYSPLHF